Following are 32 T cell receptor beta chains from one sample sequenced in a study of blood T cell repertoires in COVID-19. The repertoire was sequenced with immunoSEQ multiplex PCR; TCRdb's copy has only in-frame clones and lacks some. The sample consists of over 50,000 clones, 65% to 85% of them appearing once. Sequenced material: peripheral blood. All receptors derive from a human donor with active or convalescent COVID-19. The donor label of this sample is uncertain.

V gene TRBV4-3 combines with J gene TRBJ2-7, with 8 positions matching TRBD2. The CDR3 is made up of 15 amino acids. CDR1 is LGHNA, CDR2 YSLEER, per germline. Germline trimming cut 4 bases from V and 3 bases from J; bases unmatched to any gene: 8. CDR3 coding DNA: TGCGCCAGCAGCCCGGGGGGGAGCGGCCACTACGAGCAGTACTTC. It encodes CASSPGGSGHYEQYF.

The chain combines TRBV25-1 with TRBJ1-1; D is unclear. Germline-derived CDR1 and CDR2 are MGHDK and SYGVNS. The CDR3 covers 13 residues. Trimming shortened V by 4 bases and J by 11 bases, and 17 bases separated the two germline ends. CDR3 sequence reads: CASSGRRRLRAFF. The CDR3 DNA follows: TGTGCCAGCAGTGGCCGGAGAAGGCTAAGGGCTTTCTTT.

V is TRBV5-1 and J is TRBJ1-2, with D uncertain. The germline gives CDR1 SGHRS, CDR2 YFSETQ. The germline V and J ends were trimmed by 3 bases and 2 bases, with 11 bases remaining between them. The CDR3 has 14 amino acids. The CDR3 sequence is CASSSPGYNYGYTF. The CDR3 DNA follows: TGCGCCAGCAGCTCTCCCGGGTACAACTATGGCTACACCTTC.

The J gene is TRBJ1-6, the V gene TRBV7-2, with 9 bases matching TRBD1. With 7 bases clipped from V and 9 bases from J, the junction kept 10 bases outside the gene matches. Germline V gives CDR1 SGHTA, CDR2 FQGNSA. The CDR3 contains 15 residues. This CDR3 reads CASTLSRDRASPLHF. The CDR3 region has the DNA TGTGCCAGCACCCTTAGCCGGGACAGGGCTTCACCCCTCCACTTT. The full variable domain, in which reference TRBV7-2 and TRBJ1-6 provide the parts outside the CDR3, is GAGVSQSPSNKVTEKGKDVELRCDPISGHTALYWYRQSLGQGLEFLIYFQGNSAPDKSGLPSDRFSAERTGGSVSTLTIQRTQQEDSAVYLCASTLSRDRASPLHFGNGTRLTVT.

This clone was found once. The chain is built from TRBV5-1 and TRBJ2-1, with D maybe TRBD2 (5 bases). Trimming shortened V by 0 bases and J by 4 bases, and 14 bases separated the two germline ends. This CDR3 is built from 16 residues. The V gene's germline CDR1 is SGHRS and CDR2 YFSETQ. The CDR3 coding sequence is TGCGCCAGCAGCTTGGTTGAAGGAAGAGGGTACAATGAGCAGTTCTTC. This translates into CASSLVEGRGYNEQFF.

This clone was seen at least ten times. This chain connects TRBV30 to TRBJ2-1; 9 nucleotides line up with TRBD2. CDR1 is GTSNPN and CDR2 is SVGIG in the germline V gene (reference sequence). The CDR3 runs 16 residues. J was trimmed by 4 bases and V by 4 bases; bases with no gene match: 11. DNA of the CDR3: TGTGCCTGGACGTTGCGCGGGAGGGTCGGTTACAATGAGCAGTTCTTC. It codes for CAWTLRGRVGYNEQFF.

The chain joins TRBV18 to TRBJ1-3; maybe TRBD1 (5 bases). The V gene's germline CDR1 is KGHSH and CDR2 LQKENI. Trimming took 0 bases from V and 2 from J, leaving 20 bases between them. CDR3 length equals 19 residues. The CDR3 loop reads CASSPPGGRVGPTGNTIYF. The CDR3 DNA reads TGTGCCAGCTCACCACCGGGGGGTCGGGTAGGTCCTACTGGAAACACCATATATTTT.

The chain employs TRBV11-2 and TRBJ2-3; tentatively, D is TRBD2 (6 bases). CDR1 and CDR2 (germline): SGHAT, FQNNGV. With 3 bases removed from V and 0 bases from J, the gap between germline ends came to 13 bases. The length of the CDR3 is 16 residues. DNA for the CDR3: TGTGCCAGCAGCTTCCTTAGCGGAGCTAGCACAGATACGCAGTATTTT. Amino acid sequence: CASSFLSGASTDTQYF.

This clone was seen a handful of times. An end of the junction does not agree with germline; a read error may underlie this. This chain connects TRBV2 to TRBJ1-5; D is unclear. CDR1 and CDR2 from the germline V gene are SNHLY and FYNNEI. This CDR3 spans 12 amino acids. CDR3 sequence reads: CASKNSNQPQHF. CDR3 DNA: TGTGCCAGCAAAAACAGCAACCAGCCCCAGCATTTT.

The rearrangement uses TRBV4-1 and TRBJ1-1, with 11 bases lining up with TRBD1. The germline gives CDR1 MGHRA, CDR2 YSYEKL. Trimming took 0 bases from V and 3 from J; bases not matched to a gene: 12. The CDR3 contains 19 residues. The CDR3 loop is CASSQEVGGTGGKYTEAFF. CDR3 nucleotides: TGCGCCAGCAGCCAAGAGGTCGGGGGGACAGGGGGTAAGTACACTGAAGCTTTCTTT.

The chain couples TRBV28 to TRBJ1-6; D is perhaps TRBD1 (6 bases). This CDR3 has 17 residues. Germline V gene sequence: CDR1 MDHEN, CDR2 SYDVKM. V shed 5 bases and J shed 0 bases, with 14 bases lying between them. The chain's CDR3 is CASSTTGFVSYNSPLHF. The CDR3 region has the DNA TGTGCCAGCAGTACCACAGGGTTTGTCTCCTATAATTCACCCCTCCACTTT.

V is TRBV7-2 and J is TRBJ2-1; 11 bases map to TRBD2. CDR3 length: 14 residues. Germline assignment: CDR1 SGHTA and CDR2 FQGNSA. V lost 6 bases and J lost 5; bases outside the gene matches: 3. CDR3 amino acids: CASSTSGGHNEQFF. The CDR3 DNA reads as TGTGCCAGCAGTACTAGCGGGGGTCACAATGAGCAGTTCTTC.

This clone appeared a few times. Other nucleotide sequences from this sample produce the same CDR3. The chain couples TRBV19 to TRBJ2-3; 9 bases agree with TRBD2. The CDR3 is made up of 16 amino acids. V shed 2 bases and J 3 bases; nucleotides not matched to a gene: 6. CDR1 is LNHDA, CDR2 SQIVND, per germline (reference sequence). CDR3 bases: TGTGCCAGTAGTATAAAGGCTAGCGGGAATACAGATACGCAGTATTTT. Translation gives CASSIKASGNTDTQYF. Combining the CDR3 with reference TRBV19 and TRBJ2-3 gives the whole variable domain DGGITQSPKYLFRKEGQNVTLSCEQNLNHDAMYWYRQDPGQGLRLIYYSQIVNDFQKGDIAEGYSVSREKKESFPLTVTSAQKNPTAFYLCASSIKASGNTDTQYFGPGTRLTVL.

This chain links TRBV2 with TRBJ2-7; D ambiguous. Germline lookup yields CDR1 SNHLY and CDR2 FYNNEI. The CDR3 is made up of 11 amino acids. V was trimmed by 5 bases and J by 4 bases, leaving 6 bases between them. The CDR3 nucleotides read TGTGCCAGCAGTTCACGGTACGAGCAGTACTTC. Protein sequence: CASSSRYEQYF.

The chain recombines TRBV30 with TRBJ2-5; TRBD2 agrees at 13 bases. In germline, CDR1 is GTSNPN, CDR2 SVGIG (reference sequence). The length of the CDR3 is 17 residues. Losses at the gene ends were 3 bases for V and 1 base for J; bases not matched to a gene: 8. This CDR3 is CAWRSGLAGIGQETQYF. The CDR3 DNA is TGTGCCTGGAGGTCGGGACTAGCGGGAATTGGCCAAGAGACCCAGTACTTC.

The rearrangement uses TRBV19 and TRBJ2-1; the D is unclear. With 5 bases removed from V and 7 bases from J, the gap between germline ends came to 12 bases. The CDR3 totals 13 residues. Germline CDR1 reads LNHDA; CDR2 reads SQIVND (reference sequence). CDR3 in DNA: TGTGCCAGTAGTTCCAGGCTGCAGAATGAGCAGTTCTTC. Translating it yields CASSSRLQNEQFF.

V usage is TRBV29-1 and J usage is TRBJ1-3, with D possibly being TRBD1 (6 bases). The V end was cut by 4 bases, the J end by 4 bases, with 8 bases between. CDR1 and CDR2 (germline): SQVTM, ANQGSEA. The CDR3 is 12 amino acids. The CDR3 region is CSVGQDGNTIYF. DNA of the CDR3: TGCAGCGTTGGACAGGACGGAAACACCATATATTTT.

The chain recombines TRBV4-2 with TRBJ1-2; 8 bases align to TRBD1. There are 12 residues in the CDR3. V gave up 6 bases and J gave up 6 bases; unmatched junction bases: 3. Germline CDR1 reads LGHNA; CDR2 reads YNFKEQ. CDR3: CASRLDRDGYTF. The DNA of the CDR3 is TGTGCCAGCAGGTTGGACAGGGATGGCTACACCTTC.

This clone has just a few counts. This chain joins TRBV28 and TRBJ2-3; 10 bases map to TRBD2. The CDR3 is 15 residues long. The germline CDR1 and CDR2 sequences are MDHEN and SYDVKM. J was trimmed by 0 bases and V by 6 bases; bases with no gene match: 3. The CDR3 sequence: CASRAGGVSTDTQYF. The CDR3 DNA reads TGTGCCAGCAGAGCGGGAGGGGTGAGCACAGATACGCAGTATTTT.

The V gene is TRBV11-2, the J gene TRBJ2-1; D is perhaps TRBD2 (6 bases). The CDR3 is made up of 14 amino acids. The germline V gene encodes CDR1 SGHAT and CDR2 FQNNGV. The ends were cut back, 7 bases at V and 7 bases at J, with 17 bases in the middle. The CDR3, as DNA: TGTGCCAGCACCCCGGGAGCTTCCCCTAATGAGCAGTTCTTC. Translation gives CASTPGASPNEQFF.

V usage is TRBV7-7 and J usage is TRBJ2-2; D is perhaps TRBD2 (6 bases). CDR1 and CDR2 from the germline V gene are SSHAT and FNYEAQ (reference sequence). This CDR3 has 15 residues. Trimming took off 1 base at V and 1 base at J, with 7 bases between the two ends. The CDR3 DNA follows: TGTGCCAGCAGCTTAGGAGCGGGGAACACCGGGGAGCTGTTTTTT. Protein: CASSLGAGNTGELFF.

As to this clone: Germline is not matched at one junction end, which may reflect a read error. The rearrangement uses TRBV28 and TRBJ2-7; a weak D match, TRBD1 (6 bases). CDR3 size: 11 residues. Per the germline V gene, CDR1 is MDHEN and CDR2 is SYDVKM. The CDR3 nucleotides read TGTGCCAGCAGTTCCCACGACAGGCCCTGGTTC. Translation: CASSSHDRPWF.

This clone was counted once. The V gene is TRBV30, the J gene TRBJ2-1, with 9 bases lining up with TRBD2. The V segment lost 8 bases and the J segment 2 bases; nucleotides outside the gene matches: 13. CDR1 and CDR2 from the germline V gene are GTSNPN and SVGIG (reference sequence). The CDR3 consists of 16 residues. Here the CDR3 DNA reads TGTGCCAGGGCCCCCCGCGGGAGGGGCCCCTACAATGAGCAGTTCTTC. Its protein product is CARAPRGRGPYNEQFF.

This clone was observed a few times. This chain links TRBV6-5 with TRBJ2-5; the D is unclear. Germline CDR1 MNHEY, CDR2 SVGAGI. This CDR3 comprises 14 residues. Trimming left V 1 base short and J 1 base short, with 7 bases between. The CDR3 is CASSYLGGQETQYF. In DNA form, the CDR3 reads TGTGCCAGCAGTTACTTAGGCGGCCAAGAGACCCAGTACTTC.

The chain links TRBV5-1 to TRBJ2-7; 8 bases line up with TRBD2. After removal of 0 bases from V and 2 bases from J, the junction contained 4 bases not matched to a gene. The germline gives CDR1 SGHRS, CDR2 YFSETQ. The CDR3 is made up of 15 amino acids. The CDR3 DNA follows: TGCGCCAGCAGCTTGGAACGGGAGGGTCCCTACGAGCAGTACTTC. Translated, it gives CASSLEREGPYEQYF. Combining the CDR3 with reference TRBV5-1 and TRBJ2-7 gives the whole variable domain KAGVTQTPRYLIKTRGQQVTLSCSPISGHRSVSWYQQTPGQGLQFLFEYFSETQRNKGNFPGRFSGRQFSNSRSEMNVSTLELGDSALYLCASSLEREGPYEQYFGPGTRLTVT.

This sequence joins TRBV6-5 and TRBJ2-1; D not resolved. Trimming took 7 bases from V and 1 from J, leaving 11 bases between them. CDR1 and CDR2 (germline): MNHEY, SVGAGI. The CDR3 extends over 14 amino acids. CDR3 bases: TGTGCCAGCATGGCAGGTCTATCCTACAATGAGCAGTTCTTC. Translation: CASMAGLSYNEQFF.

This chain links TRBV2 with TRBJ2-6; no clear D gene. V was cut by 8 bases and J by 0 bases, with 8 bases left in between. The CDR3 contains 14 residues. CDR1 is SNHLY and CDR2 is FYNNEI in the germline V gene. CDR3 in DNA: TGTGCCAGCGGCCGCCTCTCTGGGGCCAACGTCCTGACTTTC. It is translated as CASGRLSGANVLTF.

This chain uses TRBV19 with TRBJ2-7, with a tentative D call TRBD1 (5 bases). Germline lookup yields CDR1 LNHDA and CDR2 SQIVND (reference sequence). The V gene lost 1 base and the J gene lost 6 bases, with 13 bases spanning the gap. The CDR3 is made up of 14 amino acids. CDR3 sequence (DNA): TGTGCCAGTAGTATAGGACCGGGTAGGGGCGAGCAGTACTTC. This codes for CASSIGPGRGEQYF.

This sequence joins TRBV5-4 and TRBJ2-2; 10 positions match TRBD2. Germline V gene lookup returns CDR1 SGHNT and CDR2 YYREEE (reference sequence). The CDR3 totals 17 residues. J was trimmed by 6 bases and V by 7 bases; bases with no gene match: 15. The CDR3 nucleotides read TGTGCCAGCCCCGCCCTCCCTAGCGGGAGTATATCCGGGGAGCTGTTTTTT. Translation gives CASPALPSGSISGELFF.

This rearrangement joins TRBV14 to TRBJ1-4; possible D gene TRBD1, 5 bases. Germline V gives CDR1 SGHDN, CDR2 FVKESK. The CDR3 has 16 residues. Trimming cost V 5 bases and J 0 bases, with 13 bases left between them. The CDR3 protein is CASSWGSFSTNEKLFF. CDR3 DNA: TGTGCCAGCAGCTGGGGCTCCTTTTCAACTAATGAAAAACTGTTTTTT.

The genes are TRBV28 and TRBJ2-1; TRBD1 agrees at 9 bases. This CDR3 is built from 15 residues. In germline, CDR1 is MDHEN, CDR2 SYDVKM. The V and J ends lost 5 bases and 4 bases, in that order; junction bases with no gene match: 6. Here the CDR3 DNA reads TGTGCCAGCAGTCCCCAGGACAGGGGTTACAATGAGCAGTTCTTC. Amino acid sequence: CASSPQDRGYNEQFF.

This chain connects TRBV10-1 to TRBJ1-1; D not certain. Germline loops: CDR1 WNHNN, CDR2 SYGVQD (reference sequence). The CDR3 extends over 13 amino acids. V lost 8 bases, J lost 5 bases, and 15 bases lay in between. The DNA for the CDR3 is TGCGCCAGCCGGTCGGGGTGGGAAACTGAAGCTTTCTTT. Protein sequence: CASRSGWETEAFF.